This T cell receptor beta chain was sequenced in a study of T-cell reconstitution after alpha-beta-depleted transplantation in children. The CDR3 runs 15 residues. Trimming cost V 3 bases and J 9 bases, with 24 bases left between them. The germline V gene has CDR1 DFQATT and CDR2 SNEGSKA (reference sequence). Unique molecular identifiers were incorporated during preparation of the TCRbeta library. One entry per CDR3 protein results from TCRdb running MiXCR on the PCR reads. The sample yields 120,000 to 150,000 distinct CDR3 sequences, around 8.5% seen once. This clonotype was picked up a small number of times.

The J gene is TRBJ2-7, the V gene TRBV20-1; maybe TRBD2 (6 bases). This TCR derives from a female patient between 2 and 15 years old who had a stem cell transplant for congenital amegakaryocytic thrombocytopenia, so the T cells may come from the graft donor. The source was PBMCs, mostly from graft donor cells, collected 180 days after TCRalphabeta/CD19-depleted stem cell transplant. CDR3 DNA sequence: TGCAGTGCTAGCTCACTAGCAGGCGTAGGTATAAGGCAGTACTTC. It encodes CSASSLAGVGIRQYF.